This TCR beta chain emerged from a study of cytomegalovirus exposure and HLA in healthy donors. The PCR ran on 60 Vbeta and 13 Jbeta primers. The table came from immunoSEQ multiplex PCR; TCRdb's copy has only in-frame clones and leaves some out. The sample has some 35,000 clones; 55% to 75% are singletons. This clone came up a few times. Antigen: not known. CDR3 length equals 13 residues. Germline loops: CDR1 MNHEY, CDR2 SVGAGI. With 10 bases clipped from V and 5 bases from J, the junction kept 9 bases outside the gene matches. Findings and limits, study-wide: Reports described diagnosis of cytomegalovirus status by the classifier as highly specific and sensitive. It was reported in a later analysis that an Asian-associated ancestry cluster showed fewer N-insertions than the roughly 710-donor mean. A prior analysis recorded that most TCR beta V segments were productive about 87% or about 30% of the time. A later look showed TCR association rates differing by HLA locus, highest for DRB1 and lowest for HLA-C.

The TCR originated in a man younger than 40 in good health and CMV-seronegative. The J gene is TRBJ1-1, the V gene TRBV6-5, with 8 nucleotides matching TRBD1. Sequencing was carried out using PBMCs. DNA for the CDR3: TGTGCCACCCTGGACAGGGTCGGGACTGAAGCTTTCTTT. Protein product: CATLDRVGTEAFF.